This T cell receptor (beta chain) appears in the sequencing data of a study of a mutant IDH1 vaccine in newly diagnosed glioma. On the study more broadly: Patients had eight vaccinations, in weeks 1, 3, 5, 7, 11, 15, 19 and 23.

Documented time point: week 11, during vaccination. In every dose of vaccine, 300 ug of mutant IDH1 20-mer peptide was given alongside topical imiquimod. Details on this clone: Its antigen is undetermined.

Some clones are missing from TCRdb's copy, which holds only in-frame ones; the method was immunoSEQ multiplex PCR. The sample includes 100,000 to 120,000 clones, 85% to 90% of them seen just once. The trim removed 0 bases at V and 7 bases at J, leaving 4 bases unmatched. The CDR3 totals 15 residues. Germline CDR1 and CDR2: KGHSH and LQKENI. The sample here was PBMCs, taken from a glioma patient whose treatment included an IDH1 peptide vaccine. This chain joins TRBV18 and TRBJ2-1; 9 positions agree with TRBD2. The clonotype comes from a woman between 50 and 59 years old with glioma. CDR3 bases: TGTGCCAGCTCACCACCGCGGGGGGGTGTTAATGAGCAGTTCTTC. Residues: CASSPPRGGVNEQFF.